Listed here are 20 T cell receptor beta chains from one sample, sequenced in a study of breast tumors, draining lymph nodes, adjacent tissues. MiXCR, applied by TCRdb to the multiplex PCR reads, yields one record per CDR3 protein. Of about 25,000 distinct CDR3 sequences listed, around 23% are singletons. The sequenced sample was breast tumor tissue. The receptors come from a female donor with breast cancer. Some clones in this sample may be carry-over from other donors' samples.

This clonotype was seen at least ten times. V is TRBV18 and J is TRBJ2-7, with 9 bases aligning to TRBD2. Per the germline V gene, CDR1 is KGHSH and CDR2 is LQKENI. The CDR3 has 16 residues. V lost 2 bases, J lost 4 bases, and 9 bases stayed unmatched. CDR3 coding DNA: TGTGCCAGCTCACCAAGGCCGACTAGCGGAGGGTACGAGCAGTACTTC. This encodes CASSPRPTSGGYEQYF.

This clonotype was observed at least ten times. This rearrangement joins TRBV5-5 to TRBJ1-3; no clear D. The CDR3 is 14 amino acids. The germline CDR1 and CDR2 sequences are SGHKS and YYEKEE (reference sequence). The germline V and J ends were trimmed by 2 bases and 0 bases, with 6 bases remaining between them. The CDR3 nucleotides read TGTGCCAGCAGCTTAGGCCTCTCTGGAAACACCATATATTTT. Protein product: CASSLGLSGNTIYF. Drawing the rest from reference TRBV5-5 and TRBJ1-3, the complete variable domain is DAGVTQSPTHLIKTRGQQVTLRCSPISGHKSVSWYQQVLGQGPQFIFQYYEKEERGRGNFPDRFSARQFPNYSSELNVNALLLGDSALYLCASSLGLSGNTIYFGEGSWLTVV.

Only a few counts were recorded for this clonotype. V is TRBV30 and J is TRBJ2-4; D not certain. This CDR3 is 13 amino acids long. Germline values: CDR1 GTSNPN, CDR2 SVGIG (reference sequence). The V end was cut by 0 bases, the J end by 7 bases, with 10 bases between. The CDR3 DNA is TGTGCCTGGAGTGTTGGGGAATCTAACATTCAGTACTTC. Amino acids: CAWSVGESNIQYF.

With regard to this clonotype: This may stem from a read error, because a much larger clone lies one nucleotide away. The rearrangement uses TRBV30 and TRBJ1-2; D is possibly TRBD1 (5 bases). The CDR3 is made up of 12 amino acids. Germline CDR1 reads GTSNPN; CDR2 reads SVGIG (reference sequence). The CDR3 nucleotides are TGTGCCTGGTGTGTAGACAGCTATGGCTACACCTTC. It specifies CAWCVDSYGYTF.

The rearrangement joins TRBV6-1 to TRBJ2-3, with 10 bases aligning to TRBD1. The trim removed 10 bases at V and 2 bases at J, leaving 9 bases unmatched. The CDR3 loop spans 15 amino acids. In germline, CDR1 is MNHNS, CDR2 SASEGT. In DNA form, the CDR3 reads TGTGCCATCCAACGAGGGACAGGGGACACAGATACGCAGTATTTT. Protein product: CAIQRGTGDTDTQYF.

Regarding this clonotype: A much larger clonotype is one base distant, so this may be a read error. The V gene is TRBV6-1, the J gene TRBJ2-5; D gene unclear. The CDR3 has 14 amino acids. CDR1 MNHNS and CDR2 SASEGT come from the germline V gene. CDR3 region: CASSRAPSKEAQYF. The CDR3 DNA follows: TGTGCCAGCAGCCGGGCGCCAAGTAAAGAGGCCCAGTACTTC.

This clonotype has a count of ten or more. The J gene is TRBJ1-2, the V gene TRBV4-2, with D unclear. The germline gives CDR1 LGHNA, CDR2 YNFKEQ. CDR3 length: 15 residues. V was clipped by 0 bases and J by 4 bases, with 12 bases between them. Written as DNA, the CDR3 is TGTGCCAGCAGCCAAGAGAAAGGTGCCATCTATGGCTACACCTTC. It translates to CASSQEKGAIYGYTF.

The CDR3 DNA reads as TGTGCCAGCAGTTACTCGAGTAAATCTTACGAGCAGTACTTC. Its translation: CASSYSSKSYEQYF. The genes are TRBV6-5 and TRBJ2-7; D remains unclear. The CDR3 sequence is 14 residues long. Germline assignment: CDR1 MNHEY and CDR2 SVGAGI. The V gene lost 0 bases and the J gene lost 4 bases, with 10 bases spanning the gap.

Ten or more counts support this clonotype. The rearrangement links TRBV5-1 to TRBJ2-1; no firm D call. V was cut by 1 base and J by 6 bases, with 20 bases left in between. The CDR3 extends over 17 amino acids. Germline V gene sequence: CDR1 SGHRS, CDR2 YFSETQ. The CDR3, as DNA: TGCGCCAGCAGCTTGTTTGAGTTTCGGGCAAACAGCAATGAGCAGTTCTTC. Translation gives CASSLFEFRANSNEQFF.

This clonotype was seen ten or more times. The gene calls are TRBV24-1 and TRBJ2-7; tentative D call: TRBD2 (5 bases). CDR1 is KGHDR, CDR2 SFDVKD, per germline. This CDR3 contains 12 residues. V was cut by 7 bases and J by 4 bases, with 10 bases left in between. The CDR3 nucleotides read TGTGCCACCAGCGCGCGGACTTACGAGCAGTACTTC. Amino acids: CATSARTYEQYF.

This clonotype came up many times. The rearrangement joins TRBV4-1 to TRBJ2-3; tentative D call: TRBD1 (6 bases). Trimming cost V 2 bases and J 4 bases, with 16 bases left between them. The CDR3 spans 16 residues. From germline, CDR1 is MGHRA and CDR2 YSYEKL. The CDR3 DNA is TGCGCCAGCAGCCAATCGGCCGCAGGGGCATCAGATACGCAGTATTTT. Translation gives CASSQSAAGASDTQYF.

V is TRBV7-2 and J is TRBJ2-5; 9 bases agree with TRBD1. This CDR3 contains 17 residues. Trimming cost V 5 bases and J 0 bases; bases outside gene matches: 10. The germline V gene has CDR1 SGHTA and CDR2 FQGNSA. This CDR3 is CASSPGQGSVHQETQYF. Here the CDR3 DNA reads TGTGCCAGCAGCCCGGGACAGGGCTCAGTTCACCAAGAGACCCAGTACTTC.

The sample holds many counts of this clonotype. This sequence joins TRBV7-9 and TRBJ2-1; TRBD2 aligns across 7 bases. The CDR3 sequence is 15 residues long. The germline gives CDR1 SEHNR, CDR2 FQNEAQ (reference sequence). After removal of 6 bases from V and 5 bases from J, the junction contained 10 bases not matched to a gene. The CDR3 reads CASSRSGHSNNEQFF. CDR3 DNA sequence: TGTGCCAGCAGTCGTAGCGGGCATTCAAACAATGAGCAGTTCTTC.

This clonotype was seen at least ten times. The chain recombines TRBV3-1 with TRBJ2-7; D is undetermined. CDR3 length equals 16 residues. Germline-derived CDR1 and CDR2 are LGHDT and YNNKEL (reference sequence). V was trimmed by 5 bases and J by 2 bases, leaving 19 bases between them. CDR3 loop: CASSKIGKRRTYEQYF. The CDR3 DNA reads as TGTGCCAGCAGCAAGATAGGGAAGCGAAGGACCTACGAGCAGTACTTC.

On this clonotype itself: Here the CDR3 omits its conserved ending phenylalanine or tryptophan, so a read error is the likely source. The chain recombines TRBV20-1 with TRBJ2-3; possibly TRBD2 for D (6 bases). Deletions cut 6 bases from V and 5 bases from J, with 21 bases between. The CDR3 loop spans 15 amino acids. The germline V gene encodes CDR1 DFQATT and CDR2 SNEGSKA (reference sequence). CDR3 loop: CSATNPGLAEDTQYL. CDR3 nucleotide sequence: TGCAGTGCCACGAATCCGGGACTGGCTGAAGATACGCAGTATCTT.

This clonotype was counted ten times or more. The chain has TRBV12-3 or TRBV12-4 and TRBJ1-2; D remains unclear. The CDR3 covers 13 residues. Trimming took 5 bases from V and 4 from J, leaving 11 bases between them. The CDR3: CASSRTGLYGYTF. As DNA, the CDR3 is TGTGCCAGCAGTCGGACGGGCCTCTATGGCTACACCTTC.

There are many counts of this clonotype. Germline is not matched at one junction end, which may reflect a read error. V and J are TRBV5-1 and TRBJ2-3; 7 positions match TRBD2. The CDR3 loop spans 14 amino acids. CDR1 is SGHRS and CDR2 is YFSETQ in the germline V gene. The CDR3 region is CASSLGGSIDTQYF. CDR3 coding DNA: TGCGCCAGCAGCTTGGGCGGGAGCATAGATACGCAGTATTTT.

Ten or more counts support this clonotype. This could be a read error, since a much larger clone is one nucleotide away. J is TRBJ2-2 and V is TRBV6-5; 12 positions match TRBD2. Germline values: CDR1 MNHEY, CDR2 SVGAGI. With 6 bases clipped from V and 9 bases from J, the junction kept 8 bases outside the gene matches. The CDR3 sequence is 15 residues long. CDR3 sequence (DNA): TGTGCCAGCAGCTCCCGACTAGCGGGAGTCAGGGAGCTGTTTTTT. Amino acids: CASSSRLAGVRELFF.

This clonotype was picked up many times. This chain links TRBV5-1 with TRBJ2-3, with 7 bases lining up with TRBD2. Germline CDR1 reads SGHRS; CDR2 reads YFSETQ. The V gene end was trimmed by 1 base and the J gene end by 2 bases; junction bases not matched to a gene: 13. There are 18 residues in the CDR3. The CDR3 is CASSLIPLAGVNTDTQYF. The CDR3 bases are TGCGCCAGCAGCTTGATCCCTCTTGCGGGAGTAAACACAGATACGCAGTATTTT.

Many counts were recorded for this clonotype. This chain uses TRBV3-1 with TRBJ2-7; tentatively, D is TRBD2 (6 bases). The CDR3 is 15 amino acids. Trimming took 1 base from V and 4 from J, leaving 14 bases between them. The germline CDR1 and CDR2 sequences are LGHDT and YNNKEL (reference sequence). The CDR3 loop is CASSQALGTYYEQYF. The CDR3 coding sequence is TGTGCCAGCAGCCAAGCTCTCGGGACTTATTACGAGCAGTACTTC.